Described below is a single T cell receptor beta chain sequence and its context. This clonotype was detected once. No antigen is known for it. The record has no base qualities; no much larger clone is one base away. Single-read evidence is weak. High-throughput TCR beta sequencing profiled peripheral blood CD8+ and CD4+ T cells from healthy donors, Susac syndrome patients and multiple sclerosis patients. The Susac syndrome patients fulfilled recently defined diagnostic criteria for definite or probable disease. Bulk CD8+ and CD4+ T cells were purified by magnetic negative isolation, while CD8+ TEMRA cells were enriched using FACS. Blood was drawn into EDTA tubes, processed within 24 hours, and PBMCs were isolated by density gradient centrifugation. PBMCs intended for TCR sequencing were cryopreserved in liquid nitrogen and thawed later in a water bath at 37 degrees C. A purity of at least 90% was achieved for sorted or isolated CD4+, CD8+ and CD8+ TEMRA cells.

RNA was extracted using the RNeasy kit, and about 0.5 to 1 microgram was reverse transcribed with random hexamers. The immunoSEQ multiplex PCR assay, covering 54 Vbeta and 13 Jbeta segments, was used to amplify TCR beta CDR3 regions. Bias from PCR amplification was corrected by using a synthetic template baseline for primer optimization and for computational correction. On the authors' methods: Only productive sequences were kept, with reads annotated to V, D and J genes according to IMGT and analyzed in immunoSEQ Analyzer. Clonality was calculated as one minus the Shannon entropy normalized by log2 of the number of productive unique sequences. For each patient and control, public and private clones were evaluated within the 100 most prevalent clones. Clones were defined as Susac-specific if absent from the healthy and MS cohorts, from 1052 published viral clones and from other ImmuneACCESS disease sequences. TCRdb took the public reads, trimmed them with fastp at Q25, ran MiXCR for clone calling and kept in-frame beta chains. Entries that share a CDR3 protein sequence are merged under the most common genes and DNA. It is TCRdb's table, rather than the study itself, that gives the V and J calls and clone size. The sample records over 70,000 distinct CDR3 sequences, around 96% of which are singletons. Clones ranked in the top ten supply 0.55% to 0.8% of the sample.

These data originate in a study of CD8 T cells in Susac syndrome (dated 2019 in TCRdb). With respect to the entire study: Among the sequenced Susac syndrome patients, six had clinically active disease and 8 or 9 were in clinical remission. The clonality of the CD8+ T cell repertoire was compared across more than 9 healthy donors, around 14 Susac syndrome patients and roughly 16 multiple sclerosis patients. Whether CD8+ T cell activation and differentiation in Susac syndrome was antigen driven was tested using repertoire sequencing. At blood withdrawal, Susac syndrome patients were therapy-naive, treated with corticosteroids (with IVIg additionally given to some), or treated with IVIg alone.

The CDR1 and CDR2 encoded by the germline V gene (reference sequence) are LNHDA and SQIVND. Trimming removed 3 bases from V and 4 bases from J, leaving 9 bases between the germline ends. Measured from the cysteine to the phenylalanine, the CDR3 is 13 residues long. The only DNA kept is the CDR3, 39 bases in frame from the first base. Broader findings and caveats from the paper: Looking at Susac-specific public clones, the researchers identified under 20 in the total CD8+ repertoire and a few in the CD8+ TEMRA repertoire. The study acknowledged that relatively few individuals were included in the TCR sequencing and HLA analysis. Clonal expansion was observed in Susac syndrome CD8+ repertoires, with the highest expansion in CD8+ TEMRA cells and greater expansion in clinically active than in remitting patients.

What was sequenced was CD8+ T cells from PBMCs. The V gene is TRBV19 and the J gene is TRBJ2-5; the D gene assignment is perhaps TRBD1 or TRBD2, with each matching 5 bases. This sequence originates from a human donor with Susac syndrome. The CDR3 reads CASSMGRTETQYF. The sequence in DNA is TGTGCCAGTAGTATGGGACGGACAGAGACCCAGTACTTC.